A selection of T cell receptor beta chains follows, all from one sample in a study of blood T cell repertoires in COVID-19. Profiling relied on immunoSEQ multiplex PCR, and the TCRdb table lists in-frame clones only, not all of them. Counted here are 40,000 to 60,000 clones, around 85% occurring once; the ten biggest clones make up 4% to 5.5%. The material sequenced was peripheral blood. These receptors all stem from a man in his fifties with active COVID-19. The CDR3 runs from the conserved cysteine through the conserved F or W. D genes are given only for firm matches. The size field is filled for only some rows; it gives once, few, many or a size class.

j_call: TRBJ1-4; v_call: TRBV11-2; clone_size: NA; d_call: TRBD1; cdr3_aa: CASSPNHRGINEKLFF; cdr3_nt: TGTGCCAGCAGCCCAAATCACAGGGGAATTAATGAAAAACTGTTTTTT
j_call: TRBJ2-7; v_call: TRBV3-1/TRBV3-2; clone_size: NA; d_call: NA; cdr3_aa: CASAPFGTPWEQYF; cdr3_nt: TGTGCCAGCGCTCCCTTTGGGACTCCCTGGGAGCAGTACTTC
j_call: TRBJ1-2; v_call: TRBV7-9; clone_size: NA; d_call: NA; cdr3_aa: CASSRRGLTDLYYGYTF; cdr3_nt: TGTGCCAGCAGCCGTAGGGGACTGACGGACTTGTACTATGGCTACACCTTC
j_call: TRBJ1-2; v_call: TRBV11-2; clone_size: NA; d_call: TRBD1; cdr3_aa: CASSPIYSGQANYGYTF; cdr3_nt: TGTGCCAGCAGCCCTATTTACTCGGGACAGGCTAACTATGGCTACACCTTC
j_call: TRBJ1-1; v_call: TRBV3-1/TRBV3-2; clone_size: few; d_call: TRBD1; cdr3_aa: CASSQDRTGGYTEAFF; cdr3_nt: TGTGCCAGCAGCCAAGACCGGACAGGGGGATATACTGAAGCTTTCTTT
j_call: TRBJ2-2; v_call: TRBV24-1; clone_size: NA; d_call: TRBD2; cdr3_aa: CATKTSGNTGELFF; cdr3_nt: TGTGCCACTAAGACTAGCGGGAACACCGGGGAGCTGTTTTTT
j_call: TRBJ2-1; v_call: TRBV19; clone_size: NA; d_call: TRBD2; cdr3_aa: CASTPRGAGYNEQFF; cdr3_nt: TGTGCCAGTACCCCGCGGGGGGCCGGGTACAATGAGCAGTTCTTC
j_call: TRBJ2-5; v_call: TRBV7-8; clone_size: NA; d_call: TRBD2; cdr3_aa: CASSFRGLATETQYF; cdr3_nt: TGTGCCAGCAGCTTCCGGGGACTAGCCACTGAGACCCAGTACTTC
j_call: TRBJ2-1; v_call: TRBV10-1; clone_size: NA; d_call: TRBD2; cdr3_aa: CASSPRIAGANEQFF; cdr3_nt: TGCGCCAGCAGCCCGCGGATAGCGGGGGCGAATGAGCAGTTCTTC
j_call: TRBJ2-7; v_call: TRBV12-3/TRBV12-4; clone_size: NA; d_call: NA; cdr3_aa: CASSLVRYEQYF; cdr3_nt: TGTGCCAGCAGTTTAGTCAGATACGAGCAGTACTTC
j_call: TRBJ2-7; v_call: TRBV28; clone_size: NA; d_call: NA; cdr3_aa: CASSFRQLQYF; cdr3_nt: TGTGCCAGCAGTTTCCGACAGCTGCAGTACTTC
j_call: TRBJ2-3; v_call: TRBV9; clone_size: NA; d_call: NA; cdr3_aa: CASSPFEDTQYF; cdr3_nt: TGTGCCAGCAGCCCTTTCGAGGATACGCAGTATTTT
j_call: TRBJ2-1; v_call: TRBV19; clone_size: NA; d_call: TRBD2; cdr3_aa: CASNRGGEGSYNEQFF; cdr3_nt: TGTGCCAGTAACCGGGGCGGGGAGGGATCCTACAATGAGCAGTTCTTC
j_call: TRBJ2-5; v_call: TRBV7-9; clone_size: NA; d_call: TRBD1; cdr3_aa: CASSPGTGAQETQYF; cdr3_nt: TGTGCCAGCAGCCCCGGGACAGGAGCTCAAGAGACCCAGTACTTC
j_call: TRBJ1-6; v_call: TRBV15; clone_size: NA; d_call: NA; cdr3_aa: CATSRKGDNSPLHF; cdr3_nt: TGTGCCACCAGCAGGAAAGGAGACAATTCACCCCTCCACTTT
j_call: TRBJ1-2; v_call: TRBV27; clone_size: NA; d_call: TRBD1; cdr3_aa: CASSPTGGFNYGYTF; cdr3_nt: TGTGCCAGCAGCCCTACAGGGGGATTTAACTATGGCTACACCTTC
j_call: TRBJ2-1; v_call: TRBV4-3; clone_size: NA; d_call: TRBD2; cdr3_aa: CASSQIAGGGGEQFF; cdr3_nt: TGCGCCAGCAGCCAAATAGCGGGGGGTGGTGGTGAGCAGTTCTTC
j_call: TRBJ1-2; v_call: TRBV7-9; clone_size: NA; d_call: NA; cdr3_aa: CASSSLDTFYGYTF; cdr3_nt: TGTGCCAGCAGCTCCCTGGACACTTTCTATGGCTACACCTTC
j_call: TRBJ2-7; v_call: TRBV28; clone_size: NA; d_call: TRBD1; cdr3_aa: CASSASGQGHEQYF; cdr3_nt: TGTGCCAGCAGTGCTTCGGGACAGGGCCACGAGCAGTACTTC
j_call: TRBJ2-7; v_call: TRBV4-1; clone_size: NA; d_call: TRBD1; cdr3_aa: CASSQDGTGAYEQYF; cdr3_nt: TGCGCCAGCAGCCAAGACGGGACAGGGGCCTACGAGCAGTACTTC
j_call: TRBJ2-3; v_call: TRBV29-1; clone_size: NA; d_call: TRBD2; cdr3_aa: CSVRIGRASGGASTDTQYF; cdr3_nt: TGCAGCGTTCGCATTGGAAGGGCTAGCGGGGGGGCTAGCACAGATACGCAGTATTTT
j_call: TRBJ1-6; v_call: TRBV7-9; clone_size: NA; d_call: NA; cdr3_aa: CASSLDRDKPLHF; cdr3_nt: TGTGCCAGCAGCTTAGACAGGGACAAACCCCTCCACTTT
j_call: TRBJ2-7; v_call: TRBV7-9; clone_size: NA; d_call: TRBD2; cdr3_aa: CASSLEAGGPHEQYF; cdr3_nt: TGTGCCAGCAGCTTAGAAGCGGGGGGGCCCCACGAGCAGTACTTC
j_call: TRBJ2-7; v_call: TRBV7-8; clone_size: once; d_call: NA; cdr3_aa: CASSFGQHYEQYF; cdr3_nt: TGTGCCAGCAGCTTTGGACAGCACTACGAGCAGTACTTC
j_call: TRBJ2-3; v_call: TRBV7-9; clone_size: NA; d_call: TRBD2; cdr3_aa: CASSLIAGPDTQYF; cdr3_nt: TGTGCCAGCAGCTTAATAGCGGGCCCAGATACGCAGTATTTT
j_call: TRBJ1-2; v_call: TRBV27; clone_size: NA; d_call: TRBD1; cdr3_aa: CASSFDGTAGYTF; cdr3_nt: TGTGCCAGCAGTTTCGATGGGACAGCCGGCTACACCTTC
j_call: TRBJ1-2; v_call: TRBV7-2; clone_size: NA; d_call: NA; cdr3_aa: CASTKGSRGYTF; cdr3_nt: TGTGCCAGCACGAAGGGGTCGCGGGGCTACACCTTC
j_call: TRBJ2-3; v_call: TRBV7-6; clone_size: NA; d_call: NA; cdr3_aa: CASSLDPLTGRTDTQYF; cdr3_nt: TGTGCCAGCAGCTTAGACCCCTTGACAGGACGCACAGATACGCAGTATTTT
j_call: TRBJ1-2; v_call: TRBV27; clone_size: few; d_call: NA; cdr3_aa: CASSPPWGGGYTF; cdr3_nt: TGTGCCAGCAGTCCCCCCTGGGGAGGTGGCTACACCTTC
j_call: TRBJ1-2; v_call: TRBV2; clone_size: few; d_call: TRBD1; cdr3_aa: CASSTDRNYGYTF; cdr3_nt: TGTGCCAGCAGTACGGACAGGAACTATGGCTACACCTTC
j_call: TRBJ2-5; v_call: TRBV7-2; clone_size: NA; d_call: NA; cdr3_aa: CASSLADLETQYF; cdr3_nt: TGTGCCAGCAGCTTAGCGGACTTAGAGACCCAGTACTTC
j_call: TRBJ2-2; v_call: TRBV5-6; clone_size: NA; d_call: NA; cdr3_aa: CASSPGLINTGELFF; cdr3_nt: TGTGCCAGCAGCCCCGGACTGATTAACACCGGGGAGCTGTTTTTT
j_call: TRBJ1-5; v_call: TRBV9; clone_size: NA; d_call: NA; cdr3_aa: CASSVAGSNQPQHF; cdr3_nt: TGTGCCAGCAGCGTAGCGGGGAGCAATCAGCCCCAGCATTTT
j_call: TRBJ1-5; v_call: TRBV18; clone_size: NA; d_call: TRBD1; cdr3_aa: CASSSRTGFGQPQHF; cdr3_nt: TGTGCCAGCTCAAGCAGGACAGGGTTCGGTCAGCCCCAGCATTTT
j_call: TRBJ1-5; v_call: TRBV4-3; clone_size: NA; d_call: NA; cdr3_aa: CASSQDYAGGNQPQHF; cdr3_nt: TGCGCCAGCAGCCAAGATTACGCAGGGGGCAATCAGCCCCAGCATTTT
j_call: TRBJ2-7; v_call: TRBV7-2; clone_size: once; d_call: TRBD1; cdr3_aa: CASSLNRGTSYEQYF; cdr3_nt: TGTGCCAGCAGCCTAAACAGGGGGACATCCTACGAGCAGTACTTC
j_call: TRBJ2-3; v_call: TRBV14; clone_size: NA; d_call: TRBD2; cdr3_aa: CASSLYGGAGDTQYF; cdr3_nt: TGTGCCAGCAGCCTATACGGGGGGGCTGGAGATACGCAGTATTTT
j_call: TRBJ2-3; v_call: TRBV5-5; clone_size: NA; d_call: TRBD1; cdr3_aa: CASSSGQGESTDTQYF; cdr3_nt: TGTGCCAGCAGCAGCGGACAGGGGGAAAGCACAGATACGCAGTATTTT
j_call: TRBJ2-7; v_call: TRBV3-1/TRBV3-2; clone_size: NA; d_call: NA; cdr3_aa: CASSQQGYEQYF; cdr3_nt: TGTGCCAGCAGCCAACAGGGTTACGAGCAGTACTTC
j_call: TRBJ1-1; v_call: TRBV5-1; clone_size: NA; d_call: NA; cdr3_aa: CASSLDRVTEAFF; cdr3_nt: TGCGCCAGCAGCTTGGATCGGGTCACTGAAGCTTTCTTT
j_call: TRBJ1-1; v_call: TRBV27; clone_size: NA; d_call: NA; cdr3_aa: CASSRRAGIAEAFF; cdr3_nt: TGTGCCAGCAGTCGAAGGGCAGGGATCGCTGAAGCTTTCTTT
j_call: TRBJ2-7; v_call: TRBV6-5; clone_size: NA; d_call: NA; cdr3_aa: CASRGTGGISYEQYF; cdr3_nt: TGTGCCAGCCGAGGTACGGGGGGCATCTCCTACGAGCAGTACTTC
j_call: TRBJ1-2; v_call: TRBV6-2/TRBV6-3; clone_size: NA; d_call: TRBD1; cdr3_aa: CASSYSPDRASKDGYTF; cdr3_nt: TGTGCCAGCAGTTACTCACCGGACAGGGCATCCAAGGATGGCTACACCTTC
j_call: TRBJ1-2; v_call: TRBV5-1; clone_size: NA; d_call: TRBD1; cdr3_aa: CASSLTGGAPNYGYTF; cdr3_nt: TGCGCCAGCAGCTTGACAGGGGGCGCCCCTAACTATGGCTACACCTTC
j_call: TRBJ2-7; v_call: TRBV3-1/TRBV3-2; clone_size: NA; d_call: NA; cdr3_aa: CASSQYRSAYEQYF; cdr3_nt: TGTGCCAGCAGCCAATACAGGTCCGCCTACGAGCAGTACTTC
j_call: TRBJ2-2; v_call: TRBV10-3; clone_size: NA; d_call: NA; cdr3_aa: CAISESLGGRTGELFF; cdr3_nt: TGTGCCATCAGTGAGTCTCTAGGGGGTCGGACCGGGGAGCTGTTTTTT
j_call: TRBJ2-7; v_call: TRBV7-9; clone_size: NA; d_call: NA; cdr3_aa: CASSLYQGPSSYEQYF; cdr3_nt: TGTGCCAGCAGCTTATACCAGGGTCCTAGCTCCTACGAGCAGTACTTC
j_call: TRBJ2-1; v_call: TRBV3-1/TRBV3-2; clone_size: once; d_call: NA; cdr3_aa: CASTPSGSSYNEQFF; cdr3_nt: TGTGCCAGCACCCCTAGTGGCAGCTCCTACAATGAGCAGTTCTTC
j_call: TRBJ2-7; v_call: TRBV5-6; clone_size: NA; d_call: NA; cdr3_aa: CASTTRGVSYEQYF; cdr3_nt: TGTGCCAGCACCACCCGCGGGGTGAGCTACGAGCAGTACTTC